These 11 T cell receptor beta chains were sequenced from one sample in a study of blood T cell repertoires in COVID-19. TCRdb keeps only in-frame clones here, not all; method: immunoSEQ multiplex PCR. Of 55,000 to 70,000 clones in the sample, around 76% were seen once. Material for sequencing was peripheral blood. These TCRs come from a woman in her sixties with acute or convalescent COVID-19.

The chain carries TRBV30 and TRBJ1-1, with D uncertain. Trimming took off 4 bases at V and 4 bases at J, with 7 bases between the two ends. There are 11 residues in the CDR3. Germline CDR1 GTSNPN, CDR2 SVGIG (reference sequence). The CDR3 loop is CAWTGPTEAFF. CDR3 coding DNA: TGTGCCTGGACTGGCCCCACTGAAGCTTTCTTT.

The chain recombines TRBV7-9 with TRBJ2-2, with 12 bases identical to TRBD2. V was pared by 3 bases and J by 3 bases, with 5 bases of the junction left unmatched. CDR1 and CDR2 (germline): SEHNR, FQNEAQ (reference sequence). The CDR3 sequence is 17 residues long. The CDR3 region is CASSFRLAGVYTGELFF. The CDR3 DNA reads TGTGCCAGCAGCTTCAGACTAGCGGGGGTGTACACCGGGGAGCTGTTTTTT.

CDR3 protein: CASSRRTSGPFSSNTGELFF. CDR3 coding DNA: TGTGCCAGCAGCCGTAGGACTAGCGGGCCCTTCTCTTCGAACACCGGGGAGCTGTTTTTT. This chain joins TRBV14 and TRBJ2-2; 11 bases agree with TRBD2. Looked up from germline, CDR1 is SGHDN and CDR2 is FVKESK. This CDR3 is built from 20 residues. J lost 0 bases, V lost 4 bases, and 13 bases had no gene match.

This clone came up once. The rearrangement links TRBV10-1 to TRBJ1-1, with TRBD1 as a possible D gene (6 bases). The V gene lost 8 bases and the J gene lost 8 bases, with 15 bases spanning the gap. The CDR3 covers 12 residues. The germline gives CDR1 WNHNN, CDR2 SYGVQD (reference sequence). The CDR3: CASGVQGGEAFF. CDR3 nucleotides: TGCGCCAGCGGGGTACAGGGAGGGGAAGCTTTCTTT.

There are a few counts of this clone. The chain links TRBV7-2 to TRBJ2-7; 8 positions agree with TRBD2. There are 15 residues in the CDR3. Trimming took 4 bases from V and 4 from J; bases not matched to a gene: 9. The germline V gene has CDR1 SGHTA and CDR2 FQGNSA. CDR3 sequence reads: CASSSPSGGLYEQYF. CDR3 coding DNA: TGTGCCAGCAGCTCCCCCAGCGGGGGCCTATACGAGCAGTACTTC.

This rearrangement joins TRBV7-3 to TRBJ2-3; D is perhaps TRBD2 (5 bases). The germline CDR1 and CDR2 sequences are SGHTA and FQGTGA. With 3 bases removed from V and 4 bases from J, the gap between germline ends came to 11 bases. The CDR3 has 14 amino acids. Here the CDR3 reads CASSFGGVSDTQYF. Written as DNA, the CDR3 is TGTGCCAGCAGCTTCGGAGGCGTCTCAGATACGCAGTATTTT.

This sequence joins TRBV7-9 and TRBJ2-2, with D uncertain. Germline assignment: CDR1 SEHNR and CDR2 FQNEAQ (reference sequence). The CDR3 has 15 amino acids. The V and J ends lost 0 bases and 4 bases respectively, with 9 bases between them. CDR3 residues: CASSLASGITGELFF. In DNA form, the CDR3 reads TGTGCCAGCAGCTTAGCCTCAGGAATCACCGGGGAGCTGTTTTTT.

The chain recombines TRBV7-3 with TRBJ1-1; possible D gene TRBD1, 6 bases. Deletions cut 5 bases from V and 9 bases from J, with 16 bases between. The CDR3 has 13 amino acids. The germline CDR1 and CDR2 sequences are SGHTA and FQGTGA. This CDR3 is CASSLMAGGQAFF. The DNA of the CDR3 is TGTGCCAGCAGCCTCATGGCCGGGGGGCAAGCTTTCTTT.

V usage is TRBV5-4 and J usage is TRBJ1-3; D perhaps matches TRBD1 (6 bases). CDR1 is SGHNT and CDR2 is YYREEE in the germline V gene (reference sequence). The germline V and J ends were trimmed by 4 bases and 4 bases, with 15 bases remaining between them. The CDR3 consists of 15 residues. The CDR3 is CASSRPGGPGNTIYF. The CDR3 coding sequence is TGTGCCAGCAGCCGCCCGGGGGGGCCCGGAAACACCATATATTTT.

Only one count was recorded for this clone. This sequence joins TRBV29-1 and TRBJ1-1, with D maybe TRBD1 (5 bases). Trimming removed 6 bases at V and 0 bases at J, with 14 bases between. The V gene's germline CDR1 is SQVTM and CDR2 ANQGSEA. The CDR3 spans 14 residues. The CDR3 sequence is CSVSLGGMNTEAFF. The CDR3, as DNA: TGCAGCGTCTCCCTGGGGGGGATGAACACTGAAGCTTTCTTT.

The chain has TRBV7-2 and TRBJ1-5; possibly TRBD1 for D (6 bases). V lost 3 bases, J lost 3 bases, and 12 bases lay in between. The CDR3 is made up of 15 amino acids. Per the germline V gene, CDR1 is SGHTA and CDR2 is FQGNSA. CDR3 nucleotide sequence: TGTGCCAGCAGCTTCCCCAGGGGTTACAATCAGCCCCAGCATTTT. As protein: CASSFPRGYNQPQHF.